This T cell receptor beta chain was retrieved from a study of T cells in Graves' hyperthyroidism and ophthalmopathy. Study observations and caveats: Ophthalmopathy, which appeared later, was predicted by the model a median roughly 6.4 months before onset.

This clonotype was found many times. No antigen is known for it. RNA transcripts served as the template for amplifying TCR beta CDR3 regions. During a first-round RT-PCR of the TCR CDR3, the HTBI primer set was used. MiXCR was run by TCRdb on the multiplex PCR reads, yielding one entry per CDR3 protein. The table includes some 690,000 distinct CDR3 sequences, approximately 15% detected once. The germline V gene encodes CDR1 GTSNPN and CDR2 SVGIG (reference sequence). The CDR3 is 15 amino acids. The J segment lost 0 bases and the V segment lost 2 bases, leaving 5 bases of the junction unmatched. The specimen sequenced was blood. This rearrangement joins TRBV30 to TRBJ2-3; TRBD1 agrees at 7 bases. This clonotype was sampled from a man between 50 and 59 years old with Graves' hyperthyroidism. The CDR3, as DNA: TGTGCCTGGAGTCTGACAGGGATAAGCACAGATACGCAGTATTTT. Encoded protein: CAWSLTGISTDTQYF.